A selection of T cell receptor beta chains follows, all from one sample in a study of blood T cells in healthy people across ages. TCRdb redid the calling of the 5' RACE reads with MiXCR, one entry per CDR3 protein. Found here are approximately 700,000 distinct CDR3 sequences, 32% of them singletons; the top ten hold roughly 14%. Sample: blood. These receptors came from a woman of 80 years or more in good health. Each CDR3 is given with its conserved first and last residue. The order of the fields is CDR3 length, V gene, D gene, clone size, J gene, CDR3 DNA, CDR3 protein. D genes are given only for firm matches. Clone size is not always given. Where it is, it says once, few, many or a class for expanded clones.

CDR3 length: 13
V gene: TRBV6-5
D gene: .
clone size: .
J gene: TRBJ2-1
CDR3 DNA: TGTGCCAGCAGCCCGGACACAGGCAATGAGCAGTTCTTC
CDR3 protein: CASSPDTGNEQFF

CDR3 length: 16
V gene: TRBV6-2/TRBV6-3
D gene: .
clone size: .
J gene: TRBJ2-1
CDR3 DNA: TGTGCCAGCAGCGACGGACTGGGACCGATTCCCTACGAGCAGTTCTTC
CDR3 protein: CASSDGLGPIPYEQFF

CDR3 length: 14
V gene: TRBV7-2
D gene: .
clone size: once
J gene: TRBJ1-2
CDR3 DNA: TGTGCCAGCAGTTACGCGGGGGCGGGCTATGGCTACACCTTC
CDR3 protein: CASSYAGAGYGYTF

CDR3 length: 14
V gene: TRBV12-3/TRBV12-4
D gene: .
clone size: few
J gene: TRBJ1-6
CDR3 DNA: TGTGCCAGCAGTTACCGACGGGGGGAGAATTCCCTCCACTTT
CDR3 protein: CASSYRRGENSLHF

CDR3 length: 16
V gene: TRBV7-9
D gene: .
clone size: .
J gene: TRBJ1-1
CDR3 DNA: TGTGCCAGCAGCTCAGGCATTAGAATAGGGAACACTGAAGCTTTCTTT
CDR3 protein: CASSSGIRIGNTEAFF

CDR3 length: 12
V gene: TRBV29-1
D gene: .
clone size: .
J gene: TRBJ2-5
CDR3 DNA: TGCAGCGTTGCACAGTTCATAGAGACCCAGTACTTC
CDR3 protein: CSVAQFIETQYF

CDR3 length: 13
V gene: TRBV9
D gene: .
clone size: .
J gene: TRBJ2-2
CDR3 DNA: TGTGCCAGCGCTGAGGGGCCCACCCGGGAGCTGTTTTTT
CDR3 protein: CASAEGPTRELFF

CDR3 length: 14
V gene: TRBV11-2
D gene: .
clone size: .
J gene: TRBJ1-4
CDR3 DNA: TGTGCCAGCAGCCAAAGGGCAGGGTCCGGAAAACTGTTTTTT
CDR3 protein: CASSQRAGSGKLFF

CDR3 length: 15
V gene: TRBV11-2
D gene: TRBD1
clone size: once
J gene: TRBJ2-7
CDR3 DNA: TGTGCCAACAGCTTAGGGAGACAGGGGGCTTTCGAGCAGTACTTC
CDR3 protein: CANSLGRQGAFEQYF

CDR3 length: 15
V gene: TRBV12-5
D gene: .
clone size: .
J gene: TRBJ2-2
CDR3 DNA: TGTGCTAGTGGTTTGGGGCTATCGACCACCGGGGAGCTGTTTTTT
CDR3 protein: CASGLGLSTTGELFF

CDR3 length: 15
V gene: TRBV20-1
D gene: .
clone size: .
J gene: TRBJ2-1
CDR3 DNA: TGCAGTGCTAGGGCTGACAGCCAACTCTACAATGAGCAGTTCTTC
CDR3 protein: CSARADSQLYNEQFF

CDR3 length: 20
V gene: TRBV7-2
D gene: TRBD2
clone size: .
J gene: TRBJ2-1
CDR3 DNA: TGTGCCAGCAGCTTAGTTATTTCGAGAGCGGGGCTCAGCTCCTACAATGAGCAGTTCTTC
CDR3 protein: CASSLVISRAGLSSYNEQFF

CDR3 length: 15
V gene: TRBV14
D gene: TRBD1
clone size: many
J gene: TRBJ1-2
CDR3 DNA: TGTGCCAGCAGCCAAGCTTTGGCAGGGGGCTATGGCTACACCTTC
CDR3 protein: CASSQALAGGYGYTF

CDR3 length: 14
V gene: TRBV5-1
D gene: .
clone size: .
J gene: TRBJ2-7
CDR3 DNA: TGCGCCAGCAGCGCGGGACAGAGGAACTACGAGCAGTACTTC
CDR3 protein: CASSAGQRNYEQYF

CDR3 length: 13
V gene: TRBV27
D gene: .
clone size: many
J gene: TRBJ1-2
CDR3 DNA: TGTGCCAGCAGTTCGGACAGTGTCTATGGCTACACCTTC
CDR3 protein: CASSSDSVYGYTF

CDR3 length: 15
V gene: TRBV5-1
D gene: TRBD1
clone size: .
J gene: TRBJ1-5
CDR3 DNA: TGCGCCAGCAGCCTGGACAGGAGGCCGAATCAGCCCCAGCATTTT
CDR3 protein: CASSLDRRPNQPQHF

CDR3 length: 15
V gene: TRBV15
D gene: .
clone size: many
J gene: TRBJ2-5
CDR3 DNA: TGTGCCACCAGCGTACCGACTAGGTTAGGGGAGACCCAGTACTTC
CDR3 protein: CATSVPTRLGETQYF

CDR3 length: 14
V gene: TRBV12-3/TRBV12-4
D gene: .
clone size: many
J gene: TRBJ1-1
CDR3 DNA: TGTGCCAGCAGCCCGACAGGTCGCCCCACTGAAGCTTTCTTT
CDR3 protein: CASSPTGRPTEAFF

CDR3 length: 12
V gene: TRBV20-1
D gene: .
clone size: many
J gene: TRBJ1-1
CDR3 DNA: TGCAGTGCGATCAGACAGAACATTGAAGCTTTCTTT
CDR3 protein: CSAIRQNIEAFF

CDR3 length: 22
V gene: TRBV5-1
D gene: TRBD2
clone size: many
J gene: TRBJ2-6
CDR3 DNA: TGCGCCAGCAGCTACCAATTATCCCGGGGGGGGCAGTTCCTCTCTGGGGCCAACGTCCTGACTTTC
CDR3 protein: CASSYQLSRGGQFLSGANVLTF

CDR3 length: 18
V gene: TRBV5-4
D gene: TRBD2
clone size: few
J gene: TRBJ2-3
CDR3 DNA: TGTGCCAGCAGCTCGGCCACGTTACGACTAGCGGGCTCAGATGCGCAGTATTTT
CDR3 protein: CASSSATLRLAGSDAQYF

CDR3 length: 15
V gene: TRBV5-6
D gene: TRBD2
clone size: .
J gene: TRBJ2-7
CDR3 DNA: TGTGCCAGCAGCTTGGCAGGGACTACTCAGTGGGAGCAGTACTTC
CDR3 protein: CASSLAGTTQWEQYF

CDR3 length: 15
V gene: TRBV7-2
D gene: .
clone size: few
J gene: TRBJ2-4
CDR3 DNA: TGTGCCAGCAGCCCGCACGAGATAGGTGGTCTACCCCAGTACTTC
CDR3 protein: CASSPHEIGGLPQYF

CDR3 length: 15
V gene: TRBV19
D gene: .
clone size: few
J gene: TRBJ1-6
CDR3 DNA: TGTGCCAGTAGTATAACGGGGATCCCAAATTCACCCCTCCACTTT
CDR3 protein: CASSITGIPNSPLHF

CDR3 length: 15
V gene: TRBV5-1
D gene: .
clone size: .
J gene: TRBJ2-2
CDR3 DNA: TGCGCCAGCCTTCACGGTGGCACGAACACCGGGGAGCTGTTTTTT
CDR3 protein: CASLHGGTNTGELFF

CDR3 length: 16
V gene: TRBV12-3/TRBV12-4
D gene: TRBD1
clone size: few
J gene: TRBJ1-2
CDR3 DNA: TGTGCCAGCAGTTTAGACAGGGGTCCTATCAGTTATGGCTACACCTTC
CDR3 protein: CASSLDRGPISYGYTF

CDR3 length: 13
V gene: TRBV19
D gene: .
clone size: many
J gene: TRBJ2-6
CDR3 DNA: TGTGCCAGTGAGTACTCTGGGGCCAACGTCCTGACTTTC
CDR3 protein: CASEYSGANVLTF

CDR3 length: 15
V gene: TRBV20-1
D gene: TRBD2
clone size: .
J gene: TRBJ2-5
CDR3 DNA: TGCAGTGCGGGGAACGGGAGGGACGGTCAAGAGACCCAGTACTTC
CDR3 protein: CSAGNGRDGQETQYF

CDR3 length: 15
V gene: TRBV5-1
D gene: .
clone size: .
J gene: TRBJ2-1
CDR3 DNA: TGCGCCAGCAGCTTGGGACAGACCAGGAACAATGAGCAGTTCTTC
CDR3 protein: CASSLGQTRNNEQFF

CDR3 length: 15
V gene: TRBV5-1
D gene: TRBD2
clone size: .
J gene: TRBJ2-3
CDR3 DNA: TGCGCCAGCAGCTTCAGCGGGAGACCCACAGATACGCAGTATTTT
CDR3 protein: CASSFSGRPTDTQYF

CDR3 length: 13
V gene: TRBV11-3
D gene: .
clone size: few
J gene: TRBJ1-1
CDR3 DNA: TGTGCCAGCGGATCTACAGGGAAAACTGAAGCTTTCTTT
CDR3 protein: CASGSTGKTEAFF

CDR3 length: 17
V gene: TRBV5-1
D gene: TRBD1
clone size: many
J gene: TRBJ1-2
CDR3 DNA: TGCGCCAGCAGCTCCGGGTTACCGGGACAGGGTATCTATGGCTACACCTTC
CDR3 protein: CASSSGLPGQGIYGYTF